Following are 11 T cell receptor beta chains from one sample sequenced in a study of PD-L1 blockade in urothelial cancer. Regarding time point: peripheral blood 6 weeks after treatment start. Profiled with immunoSEQ multiplex PCR; TCRdb holds only in-frame clones, not every one. The sample consists of around 45,000 clones, roughly 85% of them appearing once. The sample here was PBMCs, taken around atezolizumab (anti-PD-L1) treatment. The receptor set was obtained from a man aged 55 to 70 with urothelial cancer.

The chain carries TRBV19 and TRBJ1-6, with TRBD1 matching over 8 bases. V shed 6 bases, J shed 4 bases, and the junction held 8 bases outside the gene matches. Germline-derived CDR1 and CDR2 are LNHDA and SQIVND (reference sequence). There are 16 residues in the CDR3. The DNA for the CDR3 is TGTGCCAGTAGGCCCGCGAACAGGGGGTATAATTCACCCCTCCACTTT. Its protein product is CASRPANRGYNSPLHF.

This chain uses TRBV7-9 with TRBJ2-1; a possible D gene is TRBD2 (7 bases). Germline V gives CDR1 SEHNR, CDR2 FQNEAQ (reference sequence). With 8 bases removed from V and 0 bases from J, the gap between germline ends came to 14 bases. The CDR3 contains 15 residues. The CDR3 sequence is CASAPGGSSYNEQFF. CDR3 DNA: TGTGCCAGCGCTCCGGGGGGCTCCTCCTACAATGAGCAGTTCTTC.

This clone was counted a few times. This chain connects TRBV2 to TRBJ2-7; D is perhaps TRBD1 (5 bases). The CDR3 is 14 amino acids. V was pared by 5 bases and J by 6 bases, with 17 bases between. Germline V CDR1 and CDR2: SNHLY, FYNNEI. The CDR3 region is CASSRSLTGREQYF. The CDR3, as DNA: TGTGCCAGCAGTCGGAGCCTCACAGGACGCGAGCAGTACTTC.

Only one count was recorded for this clone. This chain connects TRBV28 to TRBJ2-7; 7 nucleotides agree with TRBD1. V dropped 7 bases and J dropped 4; count of bases not matched to a gene: 7. This CDR3 has 13 amino acids. CDR1 is MDHEN, CDR2 SYDVKM, per germline. The CDR3 loop is CASNRQGRYEQYF. The CDR3 region has the DNA TGTGCCAGCAATCGACAGGGAAGATACGAGCAGTACTTC.

This rearrangement joins TRBV5-6 to TRBJ2-7; no clear D gene. Looked up from germline, CDR1 is SGHDT and CDR2 is YYEEEE. CDR3 size: 14 residues. Trimming cost V 2 bases and J 3 bases, with 12 bases left between them. CDR3 in amino acids: CASSFRWQNYEQYF. In DNA, the CDR3 is TGTGCCAGCAGCTTTCGTTGGCAGAACTACGAGCAGTACTTC.

The gene calls are TRBV10-3 and TRBJ1-2, with a tentative D call TRBD1 (5 bases). The CDR3 consists of 15 residues. Per the germline V gene, CDR1 is ENHRY and CDR2 is SYGVKD. The V end was cut by 4 bases, the J end by 5 bases, with 17 bases between. As DNA, the CDR3 is TGTGCCATCAGTGTGGCCGCAAGGGGTGTGTATGGCTACACCTTC. It specifies CAISVAARGVYGYTF.

The V gene is TRBV29-1, the J gene TRBJ2-7; 7 bases fit TRBD1. There are 11 residues in the CDR3. The germline V gene has CDR1 SQVTM and CDR2 ANQGSEA. The J segment lost 5 bases and the V segment lost 7 bases, leaving 5 bases of the junction unmatched. CDR3 region: CSGGTEDEQYF. For the CDR3, the DNA is TGCAGCGGGGGGACAGAGGACGAGCAGTACTTC.

The rearrangement links TRBV4-2 to TRBJ2-1; 8 nucleotides match TRBD2. From germline, CDR1 is LGHNA and CDR2 YNFKEQ. J was trimmed by 5 bases and V by 2 bases; bases with no gene match: 8. CDR3 length: 16 residues. CDR3 in amino acids: CASSQSGGPQHNEQFF. For the CDR3, the DNA is TGTGCCAGCAGCCAAAGCGGGGGTCCACAACACAATGAGCAGTTCTTC.

V gene TRBV6-5 combines with J gene TRBJ2-7; D perhaps matches TRBD1 (6 bases). Between the trimmed V and J ends, which lost 6 bases and 3 bases, there was a span of 15 bases. The CDR3 spans 14 residues. Per germline, CDR1 MNHEY and CDR2 SVGAGI. In DNA form, the CDR3 reads TGTGCCAGCAGCCCAAATCGACAGGACTACGAGCAGTACTTC. Protein sequence: CASSPNRQDYEQYF.

By share, this clone counts as medium-sized. This chain uses TRBV28 with TRBJ1-1; TRBD1 matches 9 bases. The CDR3 consists of 14 residues. Losses at the gene ends were 5 bases for V and 7 bases for J; bases not matched to a gene: 8. The germline V gene encodes CDR1 MDHEN and CDR2 SYDVKM. CDR3 sequence (DNA): TGTGCCAGCAGTCCACATCTGGACAGGGGTGAAGCTTTCTTT. The encoded protein is CASSPHLDRGEAFF.

CDR3 DNA sequence: TGTGCCAGCAGACCATCCGGACAATCCATAGATCAACTGTTTTTT. Its protein is CASRPSGQSIDQLFF. V gene TRBV4-2 combines with J gene TRBJ1-4; TRBD1 is a possible D gene (5 bases). V gave up 6 bases and J gave up 12 bases, with 23 bases separating them. The CDR3 is made up of 15 amino acids. The germline gives CDR1 LGHNA, CDR2 YNFKEQ.